Presented here are 28 T cell receptor beta chains from one specimen sequenced in a study of blood T cell repertoires in COVID-19 (dated by TCRdb to about 2020). Receptors were amplified or captured by the immunoSEQ multiplex PCR assay. TCRdb mirrors the immuneACCESS table, restricted to in-frame sequences. Some clones are absent from its copies; in checked studies, under half trace to an unresolved V gene, and the reason for the others is unknown. This sample lists roughly 280,000 clones; about 88% were detected once. Of the sample, around 2.9% falls within the top ten clones. Sequencing was performed on PBMCs or T cells enriched from blood (not recorded which). The receptors come from a woman aged 45-59 years who had recovered from COVID-19.

This clone has more than one count but fewer than ten. The chain has TRBV18 and TRBJ1-1; D not certain. Looked up from germline, CDR1 is KGHSH and CDR2 is LQKENI. The CDR3 has 18 residues. Trimming pared 3 bases from V and 1 base from J, leaving 21 bases between. The CDR3 loop reads CASSPPGGSFRRNTEAFF. The CDR3 region has the DNA TGTGCCAGCTCACCGCCGGGAGGCAGTTTCAGGAGGAACACTGAAGCTTTCTTT.

The V call is TRBV7-2, the J call TRBJ2-3, with 7 bases identical to TRBD2. Germline lookup yields CDR1 SGHTA and CDR2 FQGNSA. The CDR3 extends over 16 amino acids. With 0 bases clipped from V and 2 bases from J, the junction kept 5 bases outside the gene matches. CDR3 nucleotide sequence: TGTGCCAGCAGCTTAGCGGGCGGGGGTTTCACAGATACGCAGTATTTT. This gives the protein CASSLAGGGFTDTQYF.

This chain joins TRBV5-4 and TRBJ2-4; tentative D call: TRBD1 (5 bases). The germline CDR1 and CDR2 sequences are SGHNT and YYREEE (reference sequence). V was pared by 4 bases and J by 0 bases, with 17 bases between. The CDR3 is 17 amino acids. CDR3 protein: CASSPEGAKLAKNIQYF. The DNA for the CDR3 is TGTGCCAGCAGCCCGGAAGGGGCAAAACTAGCCAAAAACATTCAGTACTTC.

This sequence joins TRBV2 and TRBJ1-2; 9 bases map to TRBD1. The ends lost 7 bases at V and 7 bases at J; junction bases unmatched: 4. Germline V gene sequence: CDR1 SNHLY, CDR2 FYNNEI. This CDR3 comprises 12 residues. CDR3 residues: CASTRDRVGYTF. The CDR3 DNA follows: TGTGCCAGCACCAGGGACAGGGTTGGCTACACCTTC.

V and J are TRBV6-2 or TRBV6-3 and TRBJ2-7; tentatively, D is TRBD1 (5 bases). Germline lookup yields CDR1 MNHEY and CDR2 SVGEGT. V gave up 6 bases and J gave up 2 bases, with 11 bases separating them. There are 13 residues in the CDR3. The CDR3: CASSRQQAYEQYF. The CDR3 DNA sequence: TGTGCCAGCAGCCGCCAACAGGCCTACGAGCAGTACTTC.

The genes are TRBV25-1 and TRBJ1-4; tentatively, D is TRBD1 (5 bases). The CDR3 has 12 residues. Germline V gene sequence: CDR1 MGHDK, CDR2 SYGVNS. V was cut by 3 bases and J by 7 bases, with 6 bases left in between. The CDR3: CASSEGGEKLFF. The CDR3 DNA follows: TGTGCCAGCAGTGAGGGGGGTGAAAAACTGTTTTTT.

CDR3 residues: CASSSTGGKDATNEKLFF. The CDR3 nucleotides are TGCGCCAGCAGCTCGACAGGGGGCAAAGACGCAACTAATGAAAAACTGTTTTTT. The rearrangement joins TRBV5-1 to TRBJ1-4; 10 nucleotides agree with TRBD1. Germline V lookup: CDR1 SGHRS, CDR2 YFSETQ. CDR3 length: 18 residues. After removal of 3 bases from V and 0 bases from J, the junction contained 8 bases not matched to a gene.

This chain joins TRBV14 and TRBJ2-7; 8 bases agree with TRBD1. Per the germline V gene, CDR1 is SGHDN and CDR2 is FVKESK. The length of the CDR3 is 16 residues. The V segment lost 3 bases and the J segment 7 bases; nucleotides outside the gene matches: 14. CDR3 protein: CASSHEQQGALMEQYF. CDR3 sequence (DNA): TGTGCCAGCAGCCACGAGCAGCAGGGGGCTCTAATGGAGCAGTACTTC.

This clone appeared a single time. J is TRBJ1-1 and V is TRBV18; D may be TRBD1 (5 bases). Between the trimmed V and J ends, which lost 0 bases and 4 bases, there was a span of 15 bases. The CDR3 runs to 16 residues. Germline assignment: CDR1 KGHSH and CDR2 LQKENI. The CDR3 DNA sequence: TGTGCCAGCTCACCACCGGGGGGGTCTGTCGGCACTGAAGCTTTCTTT. Translated, it gives CASSPPGGSVGTEAFF.

The CDR3 loop is CASSARPGTGVEKLFF. CDR3 sequence (DNA): TGTGCCAGCAGCGCTCGACCCGGGACAGGGGTTGAAAAACTGTTTTTT. The chain carries TRBV5-8 and TRBJ1-4; 10 bases match TRBD1. V shed 4 bases, J shed 7 bases, and the junction held 10 bases outside the gene matches. The CDR3 spans 16 residues. Germline V CDR1 and CDR2: SGHTS, YDEGEE.

This clone was detected only once. The rearrangement links TRBV7-3 to TRBJ2-1, with 10 bases fitting TRBD2. The junction had 7 bases not matched to a gene; V was cut back by 1 base and J by 10 bases. The germline V gene has CDR1 SGHTA and CDR2 FQGTGA. This CDR3 is 15 amino acids long. The CDR3 protein is CASSLRAGGPQEQFF. Here the CDR3 DNA reads TGTGCCAGCAGCTTAAGAGCGGGAGGGCCTCAGGAGCAGTTCTTC. The whole variable domain, remainder taken from reference TRBV7-3 and TRBJ2-1, is GAGVSQTPSNKVTEKGKYVELRCDPISGHTALYWYRQSLGQGPEFLIYFQGTGAADDSGLPNDRFFAVRPEGSVSTLKIQRTERGDSAVYLCASSLRAGGPQEQFFGPGTRLTVL.

The rearrangement joins TRBV6-4 to TRBJ2-3; 12 nucleotides line up with TRBD2. Germline-derived CDR1 and CDR2 are MRHNA and SNTAGT. J was trimmed by 4 bases and V by 6 bases; bases with no gene match: 8. This CDR3 is built from 16 residues. CDR3 region: CASSLGLAGSSDTQYF. DNA for the CDR3: TGTGCCAGCAGCTTGGGACTAGCGGGCTCCTCAGATACGCAGTATTTT.

The chain is built from TRBV18 and TRBJ2-2; maybe TRBD2 (6 bases). Trimming shortened V by 3 bases and J by 1 base, and 6 bases separated the two germline ends. The CDR3 is 14 residues long. CDR1 is KGHSH, CDR2 LQKENI, per germline. The CDR3 DNA is TGTGCCAGCTCACCGGGACTGAACACCGGGGAGCTGTTTTTT. Its translation is CASSPGLNTGELFF.

The J gene is TRBJ2-1, the V gene TRBV10-3, with 9 bases identical to TRBD2. The length of the CDR3 is 17 residues. Germline values: CDR1 ENHRY, CDR2 SYGVKD. Trimming cost V 4 bases and J 7 bases; bases outside gene matches: 14. The CDR3: CAISGGLAGSLGNEQFF. In DNA form, the CDR3 reads TGTGCCATCAGTGGTGGGCTAGCGGGGTCCTTGGGGAATGAGCAGTTCTTC.

CDR3 region: CSVGQDSGNTIYF. DNA of the CDR3: TGCAGCGTCGGACAGGATTCTGGAAACACCATATATTTT. The chain is built from TRBV29-1 and TRBJ1-3, with 7 positions matching TRBD1. Germline V CDR1 and CDR2: SQVTM, ANQGSEA. The V segment lost 6 bases and the J segment 1 base; nucleotides outside the gene matches: 3. The CDR3 contains 13 residues. Full variable domain (rest looked up from reference TRBV29-1 and TRBJ1-3): SAVISQKPSRDICQRGTSLTIQCQVDSQVTMMFWYRQQPGQSLTLIATANQGSEATYESGFVIDKFPISRPNLTFSTLTVSNMSPEDSSIYLCSVGQDSGNTIYFGEGSWLTVV.

This sequence joins TRBV15 and TRBJ1-5; D uncertain. The ends were cut back, 6 bases at V and 3 bases at J, with 6 bases in the middle. Germline V gene lookup returns CDR1 LNHNV and CDR2 YYDKDF (reference sequence). There are 12 residues in the CDR3. CDR3 in DNA: TGTGCCACCAGTATAAACAATCAGCCCCAGCATTTT. Its protein is CATSINNQPQHF.

This clone appeared a single time. The chain uses TRBV7-2 and TRBJ1-5; 7 positions match TRBD1. The CDR3 runs to 15 residues. Germline V lookup: CDR1 SGHTA, CDR2 FQGNSA. V gave up 5 bases and J gave up 4 bases; unmatched junction bases: 8. The CDR3 reads CASSEVTGRNQPQHF. The CDR3 region has the DNA TGTGCCAGCAGCGAAGTGACAGGGCGAAATCAGCCCCAGCATTTT.

V gene TRBV2 combines with J gene TRBJ2-3, with TRBD2 identical over 14 bases. The J segment lost 5 bases and the V segment lost 8 bases, leaving 6 bases of the junction unmatched. This CDR3 has 15 amino acids. Germline lookup yields CDR1 SNHLY and CDR2 FYNNEI. CDR3 DNA: TGTGCCAGCCGACTAGCGGGAGGGCCGGGAGATACGCAGTATTTT. Encoded protein: CASRLAGGPGDTQYF.

V and J are TRBV18 and TRBJ1-6, with 9 positions matching TRBD1. There are 15 residues in the CDR3. CDR1 is KGHSH, CDR2 LQKENI, per germline. V shed 6 bases and J 7 bases; nucleotides not matched to a gene: 7. Here the CDR3 reads CASSPRQGGNSPLHF. The CDR3 nucleotides read TGTGCCAGCTCTCCTCGACAGGGGGGAAATTCACCCCTCCACTTT.

This chain joins TRBV19 and TRBJ2-1; 10 bases line up with TRBD2. Germline V gene sequence: CDR1 LNHDA, CDR2 SQIVND (reference sequence). CDR3 length equals 17 residues. After removal of 4 bases from V and 4 bases from J, the junction contained 10 bases not matched to a gene. This CDR3 is CASSRGASGSIYNEQFF. The CDR3 DNA sequence: TGTGCCAGTAGTAGGGGAGCTAGCGGGAGTATATACAATGAGCAGTTCTTC.

The chain has TRBV6-2 or TRBV6-3 and TRBJ1-2; D unresolved. Germline CDR1 reads MNHEY; CDR2 reads SVGEGT. Trimming removed 4 bases at V and 5 bases at J, with 17 bases between. The CDR3 loop spans 15 amino acids. This chain's CDR3 is CASSSGMVLRYGYTF. CDR3 nucleotides: TGTGCCAGCAGTTCCGGTATGGTTCTGCGTTATGGCTACACCTTC.

V is TRBV19 and J is TRBJ2-7; TRBD1 aligns across 8 bases. The CDR3 totals 15 residues. Germline CDR1 LNHDA, CDR2 SQIVND (reference sequence). V gave up 6 bases and J gave up 3 bases; unmatched junction bases: 10. The CDR3 coding sequence is TGTGCCAGTAGATTGGGGACAGGACCCCTCTACGAGCAGTACTTC. Its translation is CASRLGTGPLYEQYF.

This clone was detected once. The J gene is TRBJ2-7, the V gene TRBV28; 8 bases are shared with TRBD2. Germline V lookup: CDR1 MDHEN, CDR2 SYDVKM. Germline trimming cut 6 bases from V and 1 base from J; bases unmatched to any gene: 14. CDR3 length: 17 amino acids. CDR3 nucleotides: TGTGCCAGCAGCTCCCACCTCGGGAGGGCAGCGTCCTACGAGCAGTACTTC. This sequence encodes CASSSHLGRAASYEQYF.

The rearrangement links TRBV6-5 to TRBJ1-1; 7 positions match TRBD1. The CDR3 totals 14 residues. From germline, CDR1 is MNHEY and CDR2 SVGAGI. The trim removed 7 bases at V and 4 bases at J, leaving 9 bases unmatched. CDR3 sequence (DNA): TGTGCCAGCAACACGGCAGGGGGACGCACTGAAGCTTTCTTT. Protein sequence: CASNTAGGRTEAFF.

The V call is TRBV28, the J call TRBJ2-7; TRBD2 matches 8 bases. The trim removed 5 bases at V and 1 base at J, leaving 7 bases unmatched. Germline-derived CDR1 and CDR2 are MDHEN and SYDVKM. This CDR3 comprises 15 residues. This chain's CDR3 is CASSGLAWGSYEQYF. CDR3 in DNA: TGTGCCAGCAGTGGACTAGCTTGGGGGTCCTACGAGCAGTACTTC.

The rearrangement joins TRBV5-3 to TRBJ2-3; 9 bases match TRBD1. TRBV5-3 has ORF status, its function being uncertain. Trimming cost V 4 bases and J 2 bases; bases outside gene matches: 8. The CDR3 is 16 amino acids. The CDR3 region is CARSRTGVLDTDTQYF. CDR3 sequence (DNA): TGTGCCAGAAGCCGGACAGGGGTGTTGGACACAGATACGCAGTATTTT.

This rearrangement joins TRBV10-3 to TRBJ2-1; no clear D. The CDR3 totals 14 residues. The V end was cut by 4 bases, the J end by 0 bases, with 7 bases between. Per germline, CDR1 ENHRY and CDR2 SYGVKD. The chain's CDR3 is CAISAGPSYNEQFF. In DNA, the CDR3 is TGTGCCATCAGTGCTGGCCCCTCCTACAATGAGCAGTTCTTC.

This chain uses TRBV2 with TRBJ2-7, with TRBD2 identical over 15 bases. Germline-derived CDR1 and CDR2 are SNHLY and FYNNEI. J gave up 2 bases and V 1 base, and 3 bases lay outside the gene matches. The CDR3 loop spans 17 amino acids. The CDR3 nucleotides read TGTGCCAGCAGTGAAGGGACTAGCGGGAGGGCCGCCTACGAGCAGTACTTC. Amino acid sequence: CASSEGTSGRAAYEQYF.